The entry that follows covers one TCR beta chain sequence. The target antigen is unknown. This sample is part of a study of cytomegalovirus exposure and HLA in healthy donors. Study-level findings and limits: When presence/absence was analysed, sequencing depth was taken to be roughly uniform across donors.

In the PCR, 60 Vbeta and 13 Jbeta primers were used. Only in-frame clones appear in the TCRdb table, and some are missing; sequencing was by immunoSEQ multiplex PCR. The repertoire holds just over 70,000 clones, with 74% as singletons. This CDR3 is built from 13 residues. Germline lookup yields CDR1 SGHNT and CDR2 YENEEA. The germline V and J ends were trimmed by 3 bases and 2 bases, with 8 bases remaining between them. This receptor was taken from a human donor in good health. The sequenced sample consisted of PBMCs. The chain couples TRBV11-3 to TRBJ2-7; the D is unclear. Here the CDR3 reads CASSLAGTYEQYF. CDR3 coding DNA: TGTGCCAGCAGCTTGGCAGGAACCTACGAGCAGTACTTC.